Sequencing of this TCR beta chain was carried out in a study of CD8+ T cells in alopecia areata. At the level of the study: Tofacitinib lasted 6 to 18 months, then 6 months off drug. Study-level findings and limits: Affected scalp, especially in alopecia totalis/universalis, had a higher clonality than normal scalp did. Tissue-resident alphabeta T cells belonging to normal skin likewise get sequenced within scalp specimens.

Sequencing used cDNA as its template, made by extracting RNA and reverse transcribing it. Profiling relied on immunoSEQ multiplex PCR, and the TCRdb table lists in-frame clones only, not all of them. The sample has about 180,000 clones, over 50% seen once; the top ten hold roughly 15%. Deletions cut 0 bases from V and 2 bases from J, with 3 bases between. This CDR3 is 13 amino acids long. The germline V gene has CDR1 LNHNV and CDR2 YYDKDF (reference sequence). In the case of this clone: Antigen: not known.

The source of this sequence is a human donor with alopecia areata. Sequencing was performed on CD4+ T cells sorted from blood, taken at week 0. The chain combines TRBV15 with TRBJ2-3; no definite D call. The CDR3 nucleotides read TGTGCCACCAGCAGAGATAACACAGATACGCAGTATTTT. Its translation: CATSRDNTDTQYF.